The rows below give T cell receptor beta chains drawn from one sample of a study of shared clonotypes between healthy human individuals. Clones were read by immunoSEQ multiplex PCR, and TCRdb kept only the in-frame ones, dropping some. This table has approximately 2.3 million clones, 90% to 95% appearing once. Specimen: naive CD4+ T cells from PBMCs. These receptors were obtained from a young man in good health. Some clones in this sample may be carry-over from other donors' samples. CDR3s include the opening cysteine and the closing phenylalanine or tryptophan. The order of the fields is D gene, J gene, V gene, CDR3 protein, CDR3 DNA. The D gene is left open where the match is weak.

D gene: .; J gene: TRBJ2-1; V gene: TRBV27; CDR3 protein: CASSRNYNEQFF; CDR3 DNA: TGTGCCAGCAGTCGGAACTACAATGAGCAGTTCTTC
D gene: .; J gene: TRBJ2-5; V gene: TRBV18; CDR3 protein: CASSQLLNQETQYF; CDR3 DNA: TGTGCCAGCTCACAGCTCCTAAACCAAGAGACCCAGTACTTC
D gene: .; J gene: TRBJ2-2; V gene: TRBV7-3; CDR3 protein: CASSVTPAGLSTGELFF; CDR3 DNA: TGTGCCAGCAGCGTAACACCGGCAGGCTTGAGCACCGGGGAGCTGTTTTTT
D gene: .; J gene: TRBJ1-2; V gene: TRBV5-1; CDR3 protein: CASSASFSKGTFYGYTF; CDR3 DNA: TGCGCCAGCAGCGCCTCCTTTAGCAAGGGGACCTTCTATGGCTACACCTTC
D gene: .; J gene: TRBJ1-2; V gene: TRBV29-1; CDR3 protein: CSVVAPDRTYYGYTF; CDR3 DNA: TGCAGCGTTGTAGCCCCCGACAGGACATACTATGGCTACACCTTC
D gene: TRBD1; J gene: TRBJ2-7; V gene: TRBV2; CDR3 protein: CASRDPGTGIHEQYF; CDR3 DNA: TGTGCCAGCAGGGATCCCGGGACAGGGATCCACGAGCAGTACTTC
D gene: TRBD2; J gene: TRBJ2-1; V gene: TRBV4-1; CDR3 protein: CASSSVAGVFYNEQFF; CDR3 DNA: TGCGCCAGCAGCAGTGTAGCGGGAGTGTTTTACAATGAGCAGTTCTTC
D gene: TRBD1; J gene: TRBJ1-5; V gene: TRBV4-2; CDR3 protein: CASSLDRAGDQPQHF; CDR3 DNA: TGTGCCAGCAGCTTAGACAGGGCAGGGGATCAGCCCCAGCATTTT
D gene: .; J gene: TRBJ2-7; V gene: TRBV6-5; CDR3 protein: CASSYLGEQYF; CDR3 DNA: TGTGCCAGCAGTTACCTTGGGGAGCAGTACTTC
D gene: .; J gene: TRBJ2-7; V gene: TRBV10-1; CDR3 protein: CASSDSRGSPYEQYF; CDR3 DNA: TGCGCCAGCAGTGACTCTAGAGGCTCTCCCTACGAGCAGTACTTC
D gene: TRBD2; J gene: TRBJ2-7; V gene: TRBV7-2; CDR3 protein: CASSLAAGGHREQYF; CDR3 DNA: TGTGCCAGCAGCTTAGCAGCGGGAGGGCACCGCGAGCAGTACTTC